This T cell receptor beta chain emerged from a study of blood T cell repertoires in COVID-19. About the research overall: Some COVID-19 samples were acute and others convalescent; all came from the United States, Italy and Spain. PBMCs, B-cell-depleted T cells, or T cells were the source of the cDNA or gDNA that made up the material.

The authors' processing: Amplification from reference gene primers served as the basis for estimated nucleated cell counts. The table came from immunoSEQ multiplex PCR; TCRdb's copy has only in-frame clones and leaves some out. V and J calls and clone size are as listed in that table; D and trimming were resolved from the DNA. The sample shows about 430,000 clones, approximately 87% of them seen only once. Enrolled through a virtual design, the participants were between roughly 18 and 89 years of age and came from about two dozen US areas. Germline CDR1 reads WSHSY; CDR2 reads SAAADI. The CDR3 covers 15 residues. The J segment lost 5 bases and the V segment lost 6 bases, leaving 3 bases of the junction unmatched.

Sequences were obtained from PBMCs or T cells enriched from blood (not recorded which). This chain links TRBV10-2 with TRBJ2-1; 14 nucleotides match TRBD2. The sequence came from a woman aged 25 to 45 with acute COVID-19. CDR3 residues: CASRGLAGVNNEQFF. In DNA form, the CDR3 reads TGCGCCAGCAGGGGACTAGCGGGGGTAAACAATGAGCAGTTCTTC.